The entry below describes one T cell receptor beta chain. This entry belongs to a study of blood T cell repertoires in COVID-19. Across the whole study: From T cells, B-cell-depleted T cells, or PBMCs came the material, which was cDNA or gDNA.

Trimming at V came to 4 bases and at J to 1 base, leaving 5 bases not matched to a gene. The CDR3 covers 15 residues. The germline gives CDR1 SGHRS, CDR2 YFSETQ. Original handling: How many nucleated cells were present was estimated from reference gene primer amplification. Sequenced by immunoSEQ multiplex PCR; TCRdb stores in-frame clones only, minus some. V and J calls and clone size are given by that table; D and trimming were obtained from the DNA. The table has just under 90,000 clones, more than 70% seen once. This chain connects TRBV5-1 to TRBJ2-3; 8 bases are a match to TRBD2. The TCR originated in a man aged 55 to 69 with acute or convalescent COVID-19. Sequences were obtained from peripheral blood. The CDR3 coding sequence is TGCGCCAGCAGCCTCGAGACTAGCGGCACAGATACGCAGTATTTT. This gives the protein CASSLETSGTDTQYF.